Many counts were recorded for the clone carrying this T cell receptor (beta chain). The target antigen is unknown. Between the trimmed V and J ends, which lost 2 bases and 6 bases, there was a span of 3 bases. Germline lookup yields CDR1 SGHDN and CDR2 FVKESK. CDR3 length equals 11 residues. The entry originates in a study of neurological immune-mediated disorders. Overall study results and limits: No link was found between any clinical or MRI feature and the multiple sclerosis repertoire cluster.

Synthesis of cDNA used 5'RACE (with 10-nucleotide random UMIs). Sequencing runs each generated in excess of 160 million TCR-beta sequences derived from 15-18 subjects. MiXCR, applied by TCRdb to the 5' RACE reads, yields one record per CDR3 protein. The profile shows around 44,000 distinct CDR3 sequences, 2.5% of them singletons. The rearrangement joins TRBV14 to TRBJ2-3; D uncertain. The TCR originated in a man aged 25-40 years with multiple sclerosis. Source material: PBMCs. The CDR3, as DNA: TGTGCCAGCAGCCAATCGGATACGCAGTATTTT. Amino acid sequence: CASSQSDTQYF. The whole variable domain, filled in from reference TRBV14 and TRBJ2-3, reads EAGVTQFPSHSVIEKGQTVTLRCDPISGHDNLYWYRRVMGKEIKFLLHFVKESKQDESGMPNNRFLAERTGGTYSTLKVQPAELEDSGVYFCASSQSDTQYFGPGTRLTVL.